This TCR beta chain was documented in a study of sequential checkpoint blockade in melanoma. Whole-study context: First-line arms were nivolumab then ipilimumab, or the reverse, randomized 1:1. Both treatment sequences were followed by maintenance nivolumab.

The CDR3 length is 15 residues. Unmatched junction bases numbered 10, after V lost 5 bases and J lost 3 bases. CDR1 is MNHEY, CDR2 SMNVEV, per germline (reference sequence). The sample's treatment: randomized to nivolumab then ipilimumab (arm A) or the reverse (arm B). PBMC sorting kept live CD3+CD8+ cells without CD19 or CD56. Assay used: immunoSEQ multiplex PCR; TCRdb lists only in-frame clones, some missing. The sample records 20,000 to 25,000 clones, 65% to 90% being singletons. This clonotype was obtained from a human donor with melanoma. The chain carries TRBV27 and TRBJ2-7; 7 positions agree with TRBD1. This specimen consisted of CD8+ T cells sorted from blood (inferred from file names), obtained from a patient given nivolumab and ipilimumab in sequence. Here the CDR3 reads CASSVLGTEIYEQYF. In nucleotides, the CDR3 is TGTGCCAGCAGTGTTCTGGGGACAGAGATCTACGAGCAGTACTTC.